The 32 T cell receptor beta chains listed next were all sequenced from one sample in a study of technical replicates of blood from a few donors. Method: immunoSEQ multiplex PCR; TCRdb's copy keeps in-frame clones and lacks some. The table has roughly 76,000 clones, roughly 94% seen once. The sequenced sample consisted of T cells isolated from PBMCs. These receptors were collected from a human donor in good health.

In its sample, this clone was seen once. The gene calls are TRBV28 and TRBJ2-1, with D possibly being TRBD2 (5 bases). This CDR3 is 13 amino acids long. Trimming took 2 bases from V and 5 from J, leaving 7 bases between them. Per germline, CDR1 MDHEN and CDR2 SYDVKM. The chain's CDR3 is CASSLPSHNEQFF. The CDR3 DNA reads TGTGCCAGCAGTTTACCTAGCCACAATGAGCAGTTCTTC. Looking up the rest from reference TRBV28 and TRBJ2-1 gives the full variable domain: DVKVTQSSRYLVKRTGEKVFLECVQDMDHENMFWYRQDPGLGLRLIYFSYDVKMKEKGDIPEGYSVSREKKERFSLILESASTNQTSMYLCASSLPSHNEQFFGPGTRLTVL.

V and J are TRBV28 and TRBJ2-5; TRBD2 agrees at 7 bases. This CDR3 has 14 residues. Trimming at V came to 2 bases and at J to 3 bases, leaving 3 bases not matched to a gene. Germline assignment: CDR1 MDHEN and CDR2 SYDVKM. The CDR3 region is CASSLAGDEETQYF. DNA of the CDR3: TGTGCCAGCAGTTTAGCGGGAGATGAAGAGACCCAGTACTTC.

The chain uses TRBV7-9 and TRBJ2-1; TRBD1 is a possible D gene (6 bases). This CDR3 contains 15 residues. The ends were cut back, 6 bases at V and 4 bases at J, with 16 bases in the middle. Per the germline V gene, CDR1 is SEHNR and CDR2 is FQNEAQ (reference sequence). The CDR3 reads CASRPRDNPYNEQFF. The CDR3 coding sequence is TGTGCCAGCAGGCCCCGGGACAACCCTTACAATGAGCAGTTCTTC.

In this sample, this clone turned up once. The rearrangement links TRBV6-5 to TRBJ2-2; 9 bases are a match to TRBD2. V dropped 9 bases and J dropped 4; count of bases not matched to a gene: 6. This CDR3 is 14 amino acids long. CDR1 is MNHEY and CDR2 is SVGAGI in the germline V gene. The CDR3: CASSGSLSTGELFF. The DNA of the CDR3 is TGTGCCAGTAGCGGGAGTTTGAGCACCGGGGAGCTGTTTTTT.

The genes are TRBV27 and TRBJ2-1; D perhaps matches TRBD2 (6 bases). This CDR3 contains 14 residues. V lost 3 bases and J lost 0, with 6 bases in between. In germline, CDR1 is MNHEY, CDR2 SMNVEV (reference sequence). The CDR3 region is CASSLGGSYNEQFF. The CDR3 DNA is TGTGCCAGCAGTTTGGGGGGCTCCTACAATGAGCAGTTCTTC.

As DNA, the CDR3 is TGTGCCAGCAGCCCCAGGGGTACCGGGGAGCTGTTTTTT. The encoded protein is CASSPRGTGELFF. This chain connects TRBV4-2 to TRBJ2-2; D may be TRBD1 (6 bases). The CDR3 is made up of 13 amino acids. With 4 bases removed from V and 5 bases from J, the gap between germline ends came to 8 bases. Germline-derived CDR1 and CDR2 are LGHNA and YNFKEQ.

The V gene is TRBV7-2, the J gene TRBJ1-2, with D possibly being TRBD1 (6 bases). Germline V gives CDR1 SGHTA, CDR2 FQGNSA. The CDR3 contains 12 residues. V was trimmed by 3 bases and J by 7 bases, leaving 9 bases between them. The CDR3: CASSLTGRGYTF. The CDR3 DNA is TGTGCCAGCAGCTTGACAGGACGTGGCTACACCTTC.

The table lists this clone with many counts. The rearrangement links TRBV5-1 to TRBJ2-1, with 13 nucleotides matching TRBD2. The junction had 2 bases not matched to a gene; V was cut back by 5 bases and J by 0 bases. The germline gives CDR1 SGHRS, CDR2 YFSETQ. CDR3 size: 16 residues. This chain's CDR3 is CASSRTSGSSYNEQFF. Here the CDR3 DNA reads TGCGCCAGCAGTCGGACTAGCGGGAGCTCCTACAATGAGCAGTTCTTC.

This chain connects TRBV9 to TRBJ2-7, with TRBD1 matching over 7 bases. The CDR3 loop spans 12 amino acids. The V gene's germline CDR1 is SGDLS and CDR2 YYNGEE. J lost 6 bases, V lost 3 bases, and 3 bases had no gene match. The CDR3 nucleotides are TGTGCCAGCAGCGGAGGGACAGCCGAGCAGTACTTC. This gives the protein CASSGGTAEQYF.

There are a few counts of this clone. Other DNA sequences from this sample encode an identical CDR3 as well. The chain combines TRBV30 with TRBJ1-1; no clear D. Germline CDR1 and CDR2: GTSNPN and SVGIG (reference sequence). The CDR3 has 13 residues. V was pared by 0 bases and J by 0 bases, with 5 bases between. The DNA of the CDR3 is TGTGCCTGGAGTGTACTAGTGAACACTGAAGCTTTCTTT. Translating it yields CAWSVLVNTEAFF.

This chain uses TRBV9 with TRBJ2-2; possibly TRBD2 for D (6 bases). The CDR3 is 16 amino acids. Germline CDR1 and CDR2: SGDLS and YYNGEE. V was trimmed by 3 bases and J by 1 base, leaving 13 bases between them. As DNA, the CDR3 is TGTGCCAGCAGCGCCCGGGACTGGCGGAACACCGGGGAGCTGTTTTTT. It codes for CASSARDWRNTGELFF.

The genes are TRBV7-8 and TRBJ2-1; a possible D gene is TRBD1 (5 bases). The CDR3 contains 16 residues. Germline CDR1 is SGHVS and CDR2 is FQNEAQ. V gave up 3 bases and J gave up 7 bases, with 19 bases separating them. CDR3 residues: CASSFSRPTGGNEQFF. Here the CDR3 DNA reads TGTGCCAGCAGCTTTTCTCGGCCTACAGGTGGAAATGAGCAGTTCTTC.

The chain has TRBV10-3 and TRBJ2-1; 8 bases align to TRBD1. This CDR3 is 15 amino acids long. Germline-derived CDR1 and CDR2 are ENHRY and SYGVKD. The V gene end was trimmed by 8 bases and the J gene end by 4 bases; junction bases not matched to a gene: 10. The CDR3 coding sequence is TGTGCCATCGGGGCCGAGGACAGGGTGTACAATGAGCAGTTCTTC. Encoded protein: CAIGAEDRVYNEQFF.

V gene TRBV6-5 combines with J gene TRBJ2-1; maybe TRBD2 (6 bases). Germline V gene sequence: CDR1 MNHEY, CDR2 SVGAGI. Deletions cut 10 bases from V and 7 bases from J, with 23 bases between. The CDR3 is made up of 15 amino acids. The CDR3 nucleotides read TGTGCCACCCTTACCCTTTCCGGGACTGGGAATGAGCAGTTCTTC. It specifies CATLTLSGTGNEQFF.

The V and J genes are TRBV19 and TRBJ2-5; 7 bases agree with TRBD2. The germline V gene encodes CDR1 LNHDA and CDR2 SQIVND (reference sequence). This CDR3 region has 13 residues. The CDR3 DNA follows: TGTGCTTCCGGCTGGGGAGGGAGAGAGACCCAGTACTTC. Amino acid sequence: CASGWGGRETQYF. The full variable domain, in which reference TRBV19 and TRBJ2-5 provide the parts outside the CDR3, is DGGITQSPKYLFRKEGQNVTLSCEQNLNHDAMYWYRQDPGQGLRLIYYSQIVNDFQKGDIAEGYSVSREKKESFPLTVTSAQKNPTAFYLCASGWGGRETQYFGPGTRLLVL.

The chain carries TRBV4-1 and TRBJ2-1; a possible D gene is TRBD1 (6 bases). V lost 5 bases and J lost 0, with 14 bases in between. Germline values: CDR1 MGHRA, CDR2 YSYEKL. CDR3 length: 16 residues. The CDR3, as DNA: TGCGCCAGCAGCTACATTGCGGACAGCTCCTACAATGAGCAGTTCTTC. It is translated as CASSYIADSSYNEQFF.

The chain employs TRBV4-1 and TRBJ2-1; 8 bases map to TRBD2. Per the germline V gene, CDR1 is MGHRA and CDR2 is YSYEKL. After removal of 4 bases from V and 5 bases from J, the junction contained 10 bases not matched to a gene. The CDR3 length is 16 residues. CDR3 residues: CASSLRTSRLDNEQFF. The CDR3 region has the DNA TGCGCCAGCAGCCTTCGGACTAGCAGGTTAGACAATGAGCAGTTCTTC.

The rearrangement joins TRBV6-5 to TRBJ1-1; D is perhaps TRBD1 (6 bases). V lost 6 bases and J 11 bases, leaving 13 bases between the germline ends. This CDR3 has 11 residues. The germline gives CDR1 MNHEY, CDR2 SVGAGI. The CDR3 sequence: CASRDSLWAFF. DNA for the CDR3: TGTGCCAGCAGGGACAGCTTATGGGCTTTCTTT.

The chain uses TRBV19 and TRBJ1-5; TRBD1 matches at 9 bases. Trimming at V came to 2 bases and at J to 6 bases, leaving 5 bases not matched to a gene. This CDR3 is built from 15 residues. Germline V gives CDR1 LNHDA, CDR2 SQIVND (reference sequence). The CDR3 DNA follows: TGTGCCAGTAGTATACCGGGACAGGGAATTCAGCCCCAGCATTTT. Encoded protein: CASSIPGQGIQPQHF.

This CDR3 reads CASSSHRGSSGLSFDNEQFF. The CDR3 region has the DNA TGTGCCAGCAGTTCCCATCGGGGTAGTAGCGGGCTGAGTTTCGACAATGAGCAGTTCTTC. The chain recombines TRBV28 with TRBJ2-1; 7 nucleotides agree with TRBD2. The V and J ends lost 4 bases and 5 bases, in that order; junction bases with no gene match: 23. The CDR3 is made up of 20 amino acids. CDR1 and CDR2 from the germline V gene are MDHEN and SYDVKM.

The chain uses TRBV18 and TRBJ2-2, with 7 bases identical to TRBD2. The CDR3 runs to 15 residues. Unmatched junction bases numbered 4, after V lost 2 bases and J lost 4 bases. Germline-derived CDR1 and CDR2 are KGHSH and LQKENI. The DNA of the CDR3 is TGTGCCAGCTCACCATCCAGGGAGGGCACCGGGGAGCTGTTTTTT. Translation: CASSPSREGTGELFF.

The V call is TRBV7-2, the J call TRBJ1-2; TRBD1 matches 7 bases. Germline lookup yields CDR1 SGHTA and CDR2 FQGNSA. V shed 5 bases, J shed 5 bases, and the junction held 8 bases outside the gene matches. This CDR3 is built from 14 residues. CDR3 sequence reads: CASSPLRGQYGYTF. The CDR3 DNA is TGTGCCAGCAGCCCCCTTAGGGGGCAGTATGGCTACACCTTC. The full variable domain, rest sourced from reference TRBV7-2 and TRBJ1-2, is GAGVSQSPSNKVTEKGKDVELRCDPISGHTALYWYRQSLGQGLEFLIYFQGNSAPDKSGLPSDRFSAERTGGSVSTLTIQRTQQEDSAVYLCASSPLRGQYGYTFGSGTRLTVV.

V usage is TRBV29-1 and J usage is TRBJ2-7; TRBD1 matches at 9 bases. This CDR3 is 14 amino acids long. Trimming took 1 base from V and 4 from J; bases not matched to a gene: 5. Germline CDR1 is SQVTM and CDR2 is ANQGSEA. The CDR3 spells CSVEAGTGSYEQYF. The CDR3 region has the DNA TGCAGCGTTGAAGCTGGGACAGGGAGTTACGAGCAGTACTTC.

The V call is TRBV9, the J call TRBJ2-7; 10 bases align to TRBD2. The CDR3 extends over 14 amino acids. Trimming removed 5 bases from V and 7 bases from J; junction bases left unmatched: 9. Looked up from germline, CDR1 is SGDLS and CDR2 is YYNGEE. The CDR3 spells CASRRGVAGGEQYF. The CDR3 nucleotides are TGTGCCAGCAGAAGGGGGGTAGCGGGAGGTGAGCAGTACTTC. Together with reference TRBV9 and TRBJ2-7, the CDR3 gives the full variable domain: DSGVTQTPKHLITATGQRVTLRCSPRSGDLSVYWYQQSLDQGLQFLIQYYNGEERAKGNILERFSAQQFPDLHSELNLSSLELGDSALYFCASRRGVAGGEQYFGPGTRLTVT.

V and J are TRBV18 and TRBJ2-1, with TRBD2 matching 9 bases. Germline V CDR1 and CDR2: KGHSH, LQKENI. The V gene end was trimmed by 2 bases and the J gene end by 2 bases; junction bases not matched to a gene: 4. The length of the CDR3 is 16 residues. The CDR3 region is CASSPRGLATYNEQFF. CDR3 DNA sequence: TGTGCCAGCTCACCAAGGGGACTAGCAACCTACAATGAGCAGTTCTTC.

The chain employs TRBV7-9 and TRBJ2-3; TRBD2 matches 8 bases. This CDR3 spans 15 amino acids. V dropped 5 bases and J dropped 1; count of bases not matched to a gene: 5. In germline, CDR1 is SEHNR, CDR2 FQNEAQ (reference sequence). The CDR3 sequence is CASSARTSRTDTQYF. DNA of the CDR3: TGTGCCAGCAGCGCCCGGACTAGCCGCACAGATACGCAGTATTTT.

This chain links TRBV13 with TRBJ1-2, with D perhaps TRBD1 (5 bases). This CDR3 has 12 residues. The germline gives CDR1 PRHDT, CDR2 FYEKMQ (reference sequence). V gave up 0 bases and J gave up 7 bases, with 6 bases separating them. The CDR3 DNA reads TGTGCCAGCAGCTTAGGTAGGGGTGGCTACACCTTC. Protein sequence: CASSLGRGGYTF.

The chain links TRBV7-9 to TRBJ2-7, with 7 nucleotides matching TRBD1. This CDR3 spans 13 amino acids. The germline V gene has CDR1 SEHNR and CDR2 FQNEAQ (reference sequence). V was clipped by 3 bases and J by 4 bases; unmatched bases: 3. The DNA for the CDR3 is TGTGCCAGCAGCTTCAAACAGGGGTACGAGCAGTACTTC. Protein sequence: CASSFKQGYEQYF.

CDR3 in amino acids: CASSQELAYGYTF. The CDR3 nucleotides read TGCGCCAGCAGCCAAGAATTAGCCTATGGCTACACCTTC. This chain connects TRBV4-3 to TRBJ1-2; D is unresolved. This CDR3 comprises 13 residues. V was cut by 0 bases and J by 4 bases, with 6 bases left in between. CDR1 and CDR2 from the germline V gene are LGHNA and YSLEER.

CDR3 sequence (DNA): TGTGCCACCCTCGGGTTTAACACTGAAGCTTTCTTT. Translated: CATLGFNTEAFF. This chain links TRBV19 with TRBJ1-1; D not certain. The CDR3 length is 12 residues. Per germline, CDR1 LNHDA and CDR2 SQIVND (reference sequence). V was pared by 10 bases and J by 2 bases, with 11 bases between. The full variable domain, its missing parts supplied by reference TRBV19 and TRBJ1-1, is DGGITQSPKYLFRKEGQNVTLSCEQNLNHDAMYWYRQDPGQGLRLIYYSQIVNDFQKGDIAEGYSVSREKKESFPLTVTSAQKNPTAFYLCATLGFNTEAFFGQGTRLTVV.

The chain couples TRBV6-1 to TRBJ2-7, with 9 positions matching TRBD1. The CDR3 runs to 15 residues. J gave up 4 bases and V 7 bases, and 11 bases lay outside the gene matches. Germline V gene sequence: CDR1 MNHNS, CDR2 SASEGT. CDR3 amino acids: CASTVVRDREYEQYF. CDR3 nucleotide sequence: TGTGCCAGCACCGTAGTGAGGGACAGGGAATACGAGCAGTACTTC.

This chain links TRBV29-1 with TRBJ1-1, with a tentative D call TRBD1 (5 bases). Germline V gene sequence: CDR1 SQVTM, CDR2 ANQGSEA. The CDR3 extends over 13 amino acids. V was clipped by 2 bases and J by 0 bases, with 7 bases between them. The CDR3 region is CSVERTLNTEAFF. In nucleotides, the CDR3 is TGCAGCGTTGAAAGGACACTGAACACTGAAGCTTTCTTT. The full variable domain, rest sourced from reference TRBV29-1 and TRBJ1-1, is SAVISQKPSRDICQRGTSLTIQCQVDSQVTMMFWYRQQPGQSLTLIATANQGSEATYESGFVIDKFPISRPNLTFSTLTVSNMSPEDSSIYLCSVERTLNTEAFFGQGTRLTVV.